This T cell receptor (beta chain) was found in a study of OX40 agonist ivuxolimab in advanced cancers. Study-level background: The patients received ivuxolimab by intravenous route every 2 weeks at 0.01 to 10 mg/kg. Patients with hepatocellular carcinoma, melanoma, renal cell or head and neck cancer made up the dose-escalation patients. Treatment received earlier with anti-PD-1, anti-PD-L1 or anti-CTLA-4 agents was allowed, and 40% had some.

Profiling relied on immunoSEQ multiplex PCR, and the TCRdb table lists in-frame clones only, not all of them. The data contain around 85,000 clones, 91% of them seen just once; the ten biggest clones take up around 1.5%. Samples were taken at baseline and on day 1 of cycles 4 and 7. This clone was seen only a few times. The receptor was derived from an adult with an advanced solid tumor such as melanoma, head and neck, liver or kidney cancer. The material was CD4+ or CD8+ T cells sorted from blood, obtained in a trial of the OX40 agonist ivuxolimab.

The CDR3 DNA reads TGTGCCAGCAGTCTGGGTCGGACAGGGCGTGAAAAACTGTTTTTT. Its translation: CASSLGRTGREKLFF. V gene TRBV28 combines with J gene TRBJ1-4, with TRBD1 identical over 8 bases. Germline CDR1 MDHEN, CDR2 SYDVKM. The CDR3 sequence is 15 residues long. V lost 5 bases and J lost 7; bases outside the gene matches: 9.